This TCR beta chain comes out of a study of cytomegalovirus exposure and HLA in healthy donors. The PCR used 60 Vbeta and 13 Jbeta primers. The assay was immunoSEQ multiplex PCR, and TCRdb's table has in-frame clones only and misses some. Of approximately 130,000 clones detected, roughly 80% appear once; the ten largest clones hold over 1%. Germline assignment: CDR1 SNHLY and CDR2 FYNNEI. Trimming at V came to 5 bases and at J to 6 bases, leaving 6 bases not matched to a gene. The CDR3 is made up of 16 amino acids. The receptor was isolated from a boy between 10 and 17 years old in good health and CMV-seronegative. Sequencing used PBMCs. The gene calls are TRBV2 and TRBJ2-3, with 15 bases lining up with TRBD2. The CDR3 sequence is CASSSGLAGGWDTQYF. DNA for the CDR3: TGTGCCAGCAGTAGCGGACTAGCGGGAGGGTGGGATACGCAGTATTTT.